Listed here are 8 T cell receptor beta chains from one sample, sequenced in a study of blood T cell repertoires in COVID-19 (dated by TCRdb to 2019 to 2021). Preparation of the library involved the immunoSEQ multiplex PCR assay. TCRdb provides this immuneACCESS table in a form limited to in-frame rearrangements. Some clones are lacking; in checked studies, under half of them reflect an unresolved V gene, and why the rest are absent is not known. The sample table records some 160,000 clones; approximately 91% of these occur just once. The ten largest account for approximately 5% of the sample. The sequencing input was peripheral blood. All receptors come from a man between 18 and 29 years old with COVID-19, enrolled during active disease.

This clone occurred a few times. The chain carries TRBV28 and TRBJ1-2; 10 positions agree with TRBD1. Germline V gives CDR1 MDHEN, CDR2 SYDVKM. The CDR3 has 15 residues. With 6 bases clipped from V and 0 bases from J, the junction kept 4 bases outside the gene matches. CDR3 sequence reads: CASSTTGGTNYGYTF. Here the CDR3 DNA reads TGTGCCAGCAGCACGACAGGGGGCACTAACTATGGCTACACCTTC.

The V and J genes are TRBV19 and TRBJ2-1; D ambiguous. The CDR3 is 11 amino acids. Germline V CDR1 and CDR2: LNHDA, SQIVND (reference sequence). V lost 6 bases and J lost 4, with 4 bases in between. CDR3 DNA sequence: TGTGCCAGTAGGACATACAATGAGCAGTTCTTC. Translation gives CASRTYNEQFF.

This rearrangement joins TRBV28 to TRBJ2-5; no firm D call. The CDR3 length is 13 residues. Trimming took 6 bases from V and 2 from J, leaving 10 bases between them. In germline, CDR1 is MDHEN, CDR2 SYDVKM. The chain's CDR3 is CASRLIPQETQYF. The CDR3 coding sequence is TGTGCCAGCAGACTAATACCACAAGAGACCCAGTACTTC.

The gene calls are TRBV28 and TRBJ1-5, with D hard to call. CDR1 is MDHEN, CDR2 SYDVKM, per germline. V dropped 5 bases and J dropped 4 bases, with 12 bases sitting between them. The CDR3 runs to 14 residues. The CDR3 reads CASSPRRGNQPQHF. In DNA, the CDR3 is TGTGCCAGCAGTCCTCGGAGAGGAAATCAGCCCCAGCATTTT. The full variable domain, in which reference TRBV28 and TRBJ1-5 provide the parts outside the CDR3, is DVKVTQSSRYLVKRTGEKVFLECVQDMDHENMFWYRQDPGLGLRLIYFSYDVKMKEKGDIPEGYSVSREKKERFSLILESASTNQTSMYLCASSPRRGNQPQHFGDGTRLSIL.

About this clone itself: One junction end disagrees with the germline gene, perhaps due to a read error. The rearrangement joins TRBV29-1 to TRBJ1-4; TRBD1 agrees at 7 bases. This CDR3 has 14 amino acids. Germline V gene sequence: CDR1 SQVTM, CDR2 ANQGSEA. CDR3 region: CSVVPLAGGEKLLF. The CDR3 bases are TGCAGCGTTGTTCCCTTGGCAGGGGGTGAAAAACTGCTTTTT. Together with reference TRBV29-1 and TRBJ1-4, the CDR3 gives the full variable domain: SAVISQKPSRDICQRGTSLTIQCQVDSQVTMMFWYRQQPGQSLTLIATANQGSEATYESGFVIDKFPISRPNLTFSTLTVSNMSPEDSSIYLCSVVPLAGGEKLLFGSGTQLSVL.

The chain carries TRBV11-2 and TRBJ2-7; TRBD2 matches 11 bases. This CDR3 is built from 15 residues. Trimming removed 4 bases from V and 2 bases from J; junction bases left unmatched: 4. Per the germline V gene, CDR1 is SGHAT and CDR2 is FQNNGV. The CDR3 loop reads CASSSTSGSTYEQYF. Here the CDR3 DNA reads TGTGCCAGCAGCTCCACTAGCGGGAGCACCTACGAGCAGTACTTC.

The chain joins TRBV6-2 or TRBV6-3 to TRBJ1-5; D is perhaps TRBD1 (5 bases). The CDR3 covers 18 residues. V dropped 6 bases and J dropped 0 bases, with 21 bases sitting between them. CDR1 is MNHEY, CDR2 SVGEGT, per germline. CDR3 protein: CASSRLGLIQNSNQPQHF. CDR3 bases: TGTGCCAGCAGCCGTTTGGGACTTATACAAAATAGCAATCAGCCCCAGCATTTT.

V and J are TRBV6-5 and TRBJ1-2; D uncertain. CDR3 size: 13 residues. V gave up 0 bases and J gave up 2 bases, with 4 bases separating them. In germline, CDR1 is MNHEY, CDR2 SVGAGI. The CDR3 loop is CASSYSQNYGYTF. CDR3 DNA: TGTGCCAGCAGTTACTCCCAGAACTATGGCTACACCTTC.